This T cell receptor beta chain was sequenced in a study of cytomegalovirus exposure and HLA in healthy donors. Study-level results: TCR beta chains numbering about 160 were designated cytomegalovirus-associated. Specificity of a few CMV-associated chains for CMV antigens was verified in vitro. The tendency of first-cohort TCR clusters to co-occur in the roughly 130 validation repertoires was the finding of a later analysis.

The donors were members of the validation cohort comprising over 100 subjects, separate from the roughly 700-subject first cohort. Data came from immunoSEQ multiplex PCR; TCRdb stores just in-frame clones and leaves some out. The repertoire holds over 110,000 clones, roughly nine tenths seen once, with just under 3% in the top ten. In regard to this clone: The antigen is unknown.

The junction had 7 bases not matched to a gene; V was cut back by 8 bases and J by 4 bases. This CDR3 is built from 14 residues. CDR1 and CDR2 from the germline V gene are SGHDN and FVKESK. The sequenced sample was PBMCs. The chain recombines TRBV14 with TRBJ2-2; 7 bases line up with TRBD1. This TCR came from a man younger than 30 in good health and CMV-seronegative. The CDR3 nucleotides are TGTGCCAGCCGATTACAGGGGTTCACCGGGGAGCTGTTTTTT. It encodes CASRLQGFTGELFF.